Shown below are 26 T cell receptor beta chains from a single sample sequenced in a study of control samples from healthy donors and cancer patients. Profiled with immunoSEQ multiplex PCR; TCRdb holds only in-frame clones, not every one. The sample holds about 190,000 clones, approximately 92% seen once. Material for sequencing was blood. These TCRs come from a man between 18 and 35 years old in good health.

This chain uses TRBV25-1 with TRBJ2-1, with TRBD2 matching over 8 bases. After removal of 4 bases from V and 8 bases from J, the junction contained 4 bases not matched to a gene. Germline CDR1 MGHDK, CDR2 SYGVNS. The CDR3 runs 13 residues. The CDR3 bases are TGTGCCAGCAGTGGCCCGACTAGCGATGAGCAGTTCTTC. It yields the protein CASSGPTSDEQFF.

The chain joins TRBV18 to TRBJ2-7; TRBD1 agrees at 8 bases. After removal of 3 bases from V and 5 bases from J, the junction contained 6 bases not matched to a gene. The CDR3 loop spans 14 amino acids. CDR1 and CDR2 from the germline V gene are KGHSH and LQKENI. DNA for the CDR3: TGTGCCAGCTCACCGCAGACAGGGGCAAACGAGCAGTACTTC. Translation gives CASSPQTGANEQYF. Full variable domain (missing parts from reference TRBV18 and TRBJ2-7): NAGVMQNPRHLVRRRGQEARLRCSPMKGHSHVYWYRQLPEEGLKFMVYLQKENIIDESGMPKERFSAEFPKEGPSILRIQQVVRGDSAAYFCASSPQTGANEQYFGPGTRLTVT.

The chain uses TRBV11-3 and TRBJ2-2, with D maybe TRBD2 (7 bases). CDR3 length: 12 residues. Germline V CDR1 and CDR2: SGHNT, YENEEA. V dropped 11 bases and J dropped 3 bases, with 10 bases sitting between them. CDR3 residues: CAWEGDTGELFF. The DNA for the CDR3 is TGTGCCTGGGAGGGGGACACCGGGGAGCTGTTTTTT.

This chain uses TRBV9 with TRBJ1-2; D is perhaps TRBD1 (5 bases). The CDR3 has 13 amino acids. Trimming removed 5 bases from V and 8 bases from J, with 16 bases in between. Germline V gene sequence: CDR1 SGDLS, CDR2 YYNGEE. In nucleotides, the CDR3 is TGTGCCAGCAGGTCTGCGCAAGGGGAGGGCTACACCTTC. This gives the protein CASRSAQGEGYTF.

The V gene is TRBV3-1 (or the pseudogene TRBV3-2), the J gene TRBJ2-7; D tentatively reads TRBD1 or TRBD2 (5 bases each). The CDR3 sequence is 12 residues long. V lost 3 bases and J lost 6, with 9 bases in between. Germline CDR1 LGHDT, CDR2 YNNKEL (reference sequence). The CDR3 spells CASSHEGTEQYF. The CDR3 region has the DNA TGTGCCAGCAGCCACGAAGGGACCGAGCAGTACTTC.

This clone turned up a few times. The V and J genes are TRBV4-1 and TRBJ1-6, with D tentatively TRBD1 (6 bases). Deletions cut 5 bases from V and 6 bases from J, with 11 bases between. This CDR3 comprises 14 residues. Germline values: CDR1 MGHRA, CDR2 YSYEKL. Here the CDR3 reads CASSYTGSNSPLHF. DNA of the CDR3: TGCGCCAGCAGCTACACAGGGAGTAATTCACCCCTCCACTTT.

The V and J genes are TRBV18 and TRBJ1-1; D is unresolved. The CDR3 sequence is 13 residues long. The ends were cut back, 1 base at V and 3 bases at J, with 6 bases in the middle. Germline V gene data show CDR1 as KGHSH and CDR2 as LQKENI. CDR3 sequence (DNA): TGTGCCAGCTCACCACTCTCGGACACTGAAGCTTTCTTT. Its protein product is CASSPLSDTEAFF.

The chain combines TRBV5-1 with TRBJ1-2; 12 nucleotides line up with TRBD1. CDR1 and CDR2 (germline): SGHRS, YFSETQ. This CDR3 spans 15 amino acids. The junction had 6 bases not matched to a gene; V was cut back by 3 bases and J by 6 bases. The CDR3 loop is CASSYGTGGWNGYTF. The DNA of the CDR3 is TGCGCCAGCAGCTACGGGACAGGGGGCTGGAATGGCTACACCTTC.

Here the CDR3 reads CASSLSAGPAKNIQYF. CDR3 coding DNA: TGTGCCAGCAGCTTAAGTGCGGGGCCAGCCAAAAACATTCAGTACTTC. V is TRBV7-3 and J is TRBJ2-4, with a tentative D call TRBD2 (6 bases). CDR1 is SGHTA and CDR2 is FQGTGA in the germline V gene. The CDR3 sequence is 16 residues long. V lost 1 base to trimming and J lost 0 bases, with 10 bases between them.

The CDR3 DNA reads as TGTGCCAGCAGCCTCCGGATAACAGGGGTAAATGAAAAACTGTTTTTT. Translation: CASSLRITGVNEKLFF. The V call is TRBV11-2, the J call TRBJ1-4, with TRBD1 matching over 7 bases. CDR3 length: 16 amino acids. After removal of 5 bases from V and 5 bases from J, the junction contained 11 bases not matched to a gene. Germline assignment: CDR1 SGHAT and CDR2 FQNNGV. The entire variable domain, with the rest obtained from reference TRBV11-2 and TRBJ1-4, is as follows: EAGVAQSPRYKIIEKRQSVAFWCNPISGHATLYWYQQILGQGPKLLIQFQNNGVVDDSQLPKDRFSAERLKGVDSTLKIQPAKLEDSAVYLCASSLRITGVNEKLFFGSGTQLSVL.

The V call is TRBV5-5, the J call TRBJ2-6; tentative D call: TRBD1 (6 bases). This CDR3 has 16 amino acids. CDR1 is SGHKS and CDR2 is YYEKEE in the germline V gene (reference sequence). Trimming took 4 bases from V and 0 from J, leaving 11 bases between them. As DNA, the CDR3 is TGTGCCAGCAGCGTGATAGGGGGCTCTGGGGCCAACGTCCTGACTTTC. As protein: CASSVIGGSGANVLTF. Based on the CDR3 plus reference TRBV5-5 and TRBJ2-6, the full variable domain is DAGVTQSPTHLIKTRGQQVTLRCSPISGHKSVSWYQQVLGQGPQFIFQYYEKEERGRGNFPDRFSARQFPNYSSELNVNALLLGDSALYLCASSVIGGSGANVLTFGAGSRLTVL.

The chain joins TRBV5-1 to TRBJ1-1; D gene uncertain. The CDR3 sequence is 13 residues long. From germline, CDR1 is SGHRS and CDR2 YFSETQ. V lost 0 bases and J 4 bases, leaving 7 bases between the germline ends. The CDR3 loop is CASSLGGPTEAFF. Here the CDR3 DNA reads TGCGCCAGCAGCTTGGGTGGGCCCACTGAAGCTTTCTTT.

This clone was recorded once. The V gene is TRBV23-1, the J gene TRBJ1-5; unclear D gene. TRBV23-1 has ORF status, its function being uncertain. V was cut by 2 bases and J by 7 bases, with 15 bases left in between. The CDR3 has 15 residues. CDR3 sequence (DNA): TGCGCCAGCAGTCAACCAAGACTTTGGAGGCAGCCCCAGCATTTT. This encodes CASSQPRLWRQPQHF.

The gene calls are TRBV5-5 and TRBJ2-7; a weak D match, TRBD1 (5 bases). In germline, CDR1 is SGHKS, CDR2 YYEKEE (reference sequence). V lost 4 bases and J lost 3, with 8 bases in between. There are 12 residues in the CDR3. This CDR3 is CASSPDSYEQYF. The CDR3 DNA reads TGTGCCAGCAGCCCCGACAGCTACGAGCAGTACTTC.

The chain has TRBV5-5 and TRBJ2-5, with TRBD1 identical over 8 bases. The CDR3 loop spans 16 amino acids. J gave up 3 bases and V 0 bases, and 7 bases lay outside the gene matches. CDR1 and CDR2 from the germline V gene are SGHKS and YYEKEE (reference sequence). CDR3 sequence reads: CASSLDRGSFEETQYF. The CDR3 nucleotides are TGTGCCAGCAGCTTGGACAGGGGGTCGTTCGAAGAGACCCAGTACTTC.

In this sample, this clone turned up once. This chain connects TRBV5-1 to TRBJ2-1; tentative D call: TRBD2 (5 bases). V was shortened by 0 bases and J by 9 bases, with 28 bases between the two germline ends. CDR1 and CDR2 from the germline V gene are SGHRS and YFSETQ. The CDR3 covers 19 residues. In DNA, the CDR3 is TGCGCCAGCAGCTTGGGGCGAACTCTTGGACTCCAGGCGGCCGGTGAGCAGTTCTTC. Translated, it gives CASSLGRTLGLQAAGEQFF.

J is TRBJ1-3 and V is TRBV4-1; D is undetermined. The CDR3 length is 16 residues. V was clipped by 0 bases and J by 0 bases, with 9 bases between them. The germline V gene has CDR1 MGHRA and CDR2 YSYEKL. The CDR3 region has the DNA TGCGCCAGCAGCCAAGAACCAGGAAGCTCTGGAAACACCATATATTTT. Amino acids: CASSQEPGSSGNTIYF.

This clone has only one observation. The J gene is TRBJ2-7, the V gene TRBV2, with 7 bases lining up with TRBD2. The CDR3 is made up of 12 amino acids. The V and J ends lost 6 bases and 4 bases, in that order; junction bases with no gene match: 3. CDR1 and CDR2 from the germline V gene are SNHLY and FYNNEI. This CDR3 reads CASRGGRYEQYF. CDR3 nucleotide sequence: TGTGCCAGCAGGGGAGGGAGGTACGAGCAGTACTTC. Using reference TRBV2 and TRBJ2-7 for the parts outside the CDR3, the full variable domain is EPEVTQTPSHQVTQMGQEVILRCVPISNHLYFYWYRQILGQKVEFLVSFYNNEISEKSEIFDDQFSVERPDGSNFTLKIRSTKLEDSAMYFCASRGGRYEQYFGPGTRLTVT.

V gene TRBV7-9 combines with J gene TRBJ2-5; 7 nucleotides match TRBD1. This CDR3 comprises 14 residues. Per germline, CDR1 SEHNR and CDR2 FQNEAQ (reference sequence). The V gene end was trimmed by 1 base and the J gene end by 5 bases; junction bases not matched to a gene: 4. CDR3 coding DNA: TGTGCCAGCAGCTTAGGAAGGGGGCCGGAGACCCAGTACTTC. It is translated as CASSLGRGPETQYF.

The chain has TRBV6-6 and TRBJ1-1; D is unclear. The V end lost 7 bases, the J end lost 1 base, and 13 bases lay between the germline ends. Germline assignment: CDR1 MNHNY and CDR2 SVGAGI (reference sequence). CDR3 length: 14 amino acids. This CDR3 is CASNNVQTNTEAFF. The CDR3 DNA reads TGTGCCAGCAATAACGTACAGACGAACACTGAAGCTTTCTTT.

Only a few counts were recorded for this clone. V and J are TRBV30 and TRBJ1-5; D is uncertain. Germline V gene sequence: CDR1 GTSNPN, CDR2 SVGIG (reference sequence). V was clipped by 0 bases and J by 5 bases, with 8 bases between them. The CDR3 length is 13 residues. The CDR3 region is CAWSVMSDQPQHF. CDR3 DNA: TGTGCCTGGAGTGTAATGTCGGATCAGCCCCAGCATTTT.

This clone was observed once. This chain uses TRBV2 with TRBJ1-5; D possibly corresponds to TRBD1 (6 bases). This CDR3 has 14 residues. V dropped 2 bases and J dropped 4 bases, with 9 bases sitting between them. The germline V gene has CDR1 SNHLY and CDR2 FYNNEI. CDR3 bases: TGTGCCAGCAGTGAAAGGACAGCAAATCAGCCCCAGCATTTT. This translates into CASSERTANQPQHF. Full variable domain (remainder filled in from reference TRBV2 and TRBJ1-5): EPEVTQTPSHQVTQMGQEVILRCVPISNHLYFYWYRQILGQKVEFLVSFYNNEISEKSEIFDDQFSVERPDGSNFTLKIRSTKLEDSAMYFCASSERTANQPQHFGDGTRLSIL.

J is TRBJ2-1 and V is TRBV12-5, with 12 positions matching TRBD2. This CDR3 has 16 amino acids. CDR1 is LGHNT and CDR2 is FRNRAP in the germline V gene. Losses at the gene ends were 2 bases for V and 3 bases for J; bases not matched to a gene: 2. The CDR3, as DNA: TGTGCTAGTGGTTTGACTAGCGGGGGGCTCTACAATGAGCAGTTCTTC. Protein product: CASGLTSGGLYNEQFF.

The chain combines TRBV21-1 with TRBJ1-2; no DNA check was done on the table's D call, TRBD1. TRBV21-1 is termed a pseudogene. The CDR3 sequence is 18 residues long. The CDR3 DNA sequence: TGTGCCAGCAGCAAAGCGAAGGCCAGGGGGCTGACTAACTATGGCTACACCTTC. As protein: CASSKAKARGLTNYGYTF.

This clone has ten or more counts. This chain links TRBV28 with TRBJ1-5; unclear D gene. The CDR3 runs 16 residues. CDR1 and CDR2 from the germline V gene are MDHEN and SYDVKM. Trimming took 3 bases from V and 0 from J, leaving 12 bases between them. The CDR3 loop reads CASSFQAGNSNQPQHF. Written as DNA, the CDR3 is TGTGCCAGCAGTTTTCAGGCAGGTAATAGCAATCAGCCCCAGCATTTT.

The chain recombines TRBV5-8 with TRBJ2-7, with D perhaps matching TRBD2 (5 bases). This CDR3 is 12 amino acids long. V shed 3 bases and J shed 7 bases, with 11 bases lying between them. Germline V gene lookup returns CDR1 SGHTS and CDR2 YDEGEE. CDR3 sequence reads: CASSSAPGEQYF. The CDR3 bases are TGTGCCAGCAGCTCAGCGCCGGGGGAGCAGTACTTC.